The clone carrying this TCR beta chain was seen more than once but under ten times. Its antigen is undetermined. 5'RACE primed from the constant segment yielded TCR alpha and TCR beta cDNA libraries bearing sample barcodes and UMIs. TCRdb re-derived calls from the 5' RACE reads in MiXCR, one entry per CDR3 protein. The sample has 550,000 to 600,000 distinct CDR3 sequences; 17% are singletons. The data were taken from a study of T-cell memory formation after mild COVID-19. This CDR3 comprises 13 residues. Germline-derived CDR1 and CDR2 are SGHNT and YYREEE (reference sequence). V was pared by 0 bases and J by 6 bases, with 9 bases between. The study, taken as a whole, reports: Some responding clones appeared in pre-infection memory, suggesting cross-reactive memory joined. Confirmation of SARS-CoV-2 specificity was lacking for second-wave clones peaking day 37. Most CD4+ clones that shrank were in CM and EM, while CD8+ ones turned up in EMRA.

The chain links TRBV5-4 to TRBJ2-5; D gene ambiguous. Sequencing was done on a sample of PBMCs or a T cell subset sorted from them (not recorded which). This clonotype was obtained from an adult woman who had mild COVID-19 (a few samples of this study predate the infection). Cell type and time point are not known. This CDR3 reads CASSLEGAKTQYF. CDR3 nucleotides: TGTGCCAGCAGCTTGGAGGGTGCGAAGACCCAGTACTTC.